Presented here are 24 T cell receptor beta chains from one specimen sequenced in a study of glioma-infiltrating T cells. Amplification of TCR alpha and beta CDR3 regions from RNA used iRepertoire nested multiplex PCR. TCRdb called the multiplex PCR reads again in MiXCR, with one record for every CDR3 protein. The data show roughly 100,000 distinct CDR3 sequences, 25% to 35% seen once. Sequenced: glioma tissue, nonneoplastic brain tissue, or PBMCs (not recorded which). Receptors originate from a human donor with low-grade glioma or glioblastoma, undergoing nonglioma brain surgery, or in good health (not recorded which).

This sequence joins TRBV14 and TRBJ1-3; possibly TRBD1 for D (5 bases). The CDR3 is made up of 15 amino acids. Trimming left V 4 bases short and J 0 bases short, with 10 bases between. CDR1 is SGHDN, CDR2 FVKESK, per germline. In nucleotides, the CDR3 is TGTGCCAGCAGCCCAGGGTCTTCCTCTGGAAACACCATATATTTT. Amino acids: CASSPGSSSGNTIYF.

The chain employs TRBV4-2 and TRBJ2-3; 7 nucleotides agree with TRBD2. V trimming: 1 base; J trimming: 3 bases; junction bases outside the gene matches: 7. CDR1 and CDR2 from the germline V gene are LGHNA and YNFKEQ. The CDR3 is 16 residues long. CDR3 sequence: CASSQVGAGLTDTQYF. CDR3 DNA sequence: TGTGCCAGCAGCCAAGTGGGAGCGGGGCTAACAGATACGCAGTATTTT.

This clonotype showed up many times. Here the CDR3 DNA reads TGTGCCAGCGTACGGGGAGGTAACTATGGCTACACCTTC. Protein: CASVRGGNYGYTF. The gene calls are TRBV6-1 and TRBJ1-2; D gene unclear. This CDR3 spans 13 amino acids. V lost 8 bases, J lost 1 base, and 11 bases lay in between. Germline V gene sequence: CDR1 MNHNS, CDR2 SASEGT.

The chain recombines TRBV6-4 with TRBJ1-1; 11 positions agree with TRBD1. CDR1 is MRHNA, CDR2 SNTAGT, per germline. There are 13 residues in the CDR3. V trimming: 2 bases; J trimming: 10 bases; junction bases outside the gene matches: 3. The CDR3 spells CASSDGTGGRAFF. CDR3 nucleotide sequence: TGTGCCAGCAGTGACGGGACAGGGGGACGAGCTTTCTTT.

This clonotype was found many times. This chain uses TRBV20-1 with TRBJ2-3, with TRBD2 as a possible D gene (7 bases). V lost 4 bases and J lost 8, with 22 bases in between. Germline-derived CDR1 and CDR2 are DFQATT and SNEGSKA (reference sequence). CDR3 length: 15 residues. CDR3 nucleotides: TGCAGTGCTAAGGGGGGGCTGAGGCATAGTTCTACGCAGTATTTT. The encoded protein is CSAKGGLRHSSTQYF.

This clonotype was found many times. This chain connects TRBV6-2 or TRBV6-3 to TRBJ2-3; 8 bases line up with TRBD2. CDR1 is MNHEY, CDR2 SVGEGT, per germline. With 1 base clipped from V and 7 bases from J, the junction kept 4 bases outside the gene matches. The CDR3 covers 14 residues. The CDR3 spells CASSYFAGGNTQYF. In DNA, the CDR3 is TGTGCCAGCAGTTACTTCGCGGGGGGAAATACGCAGTATTTT.

This clonotype is labeled as medium-sized (0.01 to 0.1%). V gene TRBV27 combines with J gene TRBJ2-3, with no clear D. The CDR3 covers 12 residues. Germline CDR1 is MNHEY and CDR2 is SMNVEV (reference sequence). V was shortened by 6 bases and J by 7 bases, with 11 bases between the two germline ends. The CDR3: CASRTGAHTQYF. The CDR3 DNA reads TGTGCCAGCAGGACCGGCGCCCATACGCAGTATTTT.

About this clonotype: A single base separates this from a much larger clone, so it may be a read error. The CDR3 carries no conserved terminal phenylalanine or tryptophan, so it likely arises from a read error. The chain uses TRBV7-2 and TRBJ2-2; TRBD1 matches 7 bases. Germline lookup yields CDR1 SGHTA and CDR2 FQGNSA. V dropped 5 bases and J dropped 5; count of bases not matched to a gene: 2. The CDR3 is made up of 13 amino acids. The CDR3 reads CASSPTGTGELFC. The CDR3 region has the DNA TGTGCCAGCAGCCCGACAGGGACCGGGGAGCTGTTTTGT.

The chain links TRBV12-3 or TRBV12-4 to TRBJ2-5; D remains unclear. This CDR3 is 13 amino acids long. Deletions cut 6 bases from V and 5 bases from J, with 13 bases between. Written as DNA, the CDR3 is TGTGCCAGCAGGTTGGGTCGAGCGGAGACCCAGTACTTC. Translated: CASRLGRAETQYF.

For the CDR3, the DNA is TGCGCCAGCAGCCAAGGACATAGCGGGGCCGCAGATACGCAGTATTTT. Protein product: CASSQGHSGAADTQYF. The chain links TRBV4-3 to TRBJ2-3, with TRBD2 identical over 8 bases. Trimming removed 1 base from V and 4 bases from J; junction bases left unmatched: 7. Germline V gives CDR1 LGHNA, CDR2 YSLEER. The CDR3 sequence is 16 residues long.

This clonotype has at least ten counts. The rearrangement uses TRBV4-1 and TRBJ2-5; 9 bases align to TRBD1. V shed 4 bases, J shed 5 bases, and the junction held 8 bases outside the gene matches. Germline-derived CDR1 and CDR2 are MGHRA and YSYEKL. CDR3 length: 15 residues. The DNA of the CDR3 is TGCGCCAGCAGCCCCAGGACAGGGGCGGGCGAGACCCAGTACTTC. This gives the protein CASSPRTGAGETQYF.

The sample holds a few counts of this clonotype. The chain combines TRBV12-3 or TRBV12-4 with TRBJ1-2; D gene unclear. The CDR3 sequence is 14 residues long. V lost 5 bases and J 6 bases, leaving 16 bases between the germline ends. The CDR3 reads CASSLPFPIDGYTF. The CDR3 DNA reads TGTGCCAGCAGTCTACCCTTCCCCATAGATGGCTACACCTTC.

In its sample, this clonotype was seen a few times. This chain connects TRBV7-3 to TRBJ2-3, with D perhaps matching TRBD2 (6 bases). Germline V gene lookup returns CDR1 SGHTA and CDR2 FQGTGA. V lost 5 bases to trimming and J lost 2 bases, with 14 bases between them. The CDR3 totals 15 residues. The DNA of the CDR3 is TGTGCCAGCAGCCCTTACGGGGGATACACAGATACGCAGTATTTT. Translating it yields CASSPYGGYTDTQYF.

This clonotype showed up just a few times. V gene TRBV11-3 combines with J gene TRBJ2-3; D gene ambiguous. V dropped 5 bases and J dropped 8 bases, with 17 bases sitting between them. Germline loops: CDR1 SGHNT, CDR2 YENEEA. This CDR3 comprises 14 residues. This CDR3 reads CASSPPAPRATQYF. The CDR3 DNA follows: TGTGCCAGCAGCCCGCCGGCCCCCAGAGCTACGCAGTATTTT.

This clonotype was counted ten times or more. This chain links TRBV7-9 with TRBJ1-1; tentatively, D is TRBD1 (5 bases). This CDR3 has 13 amino acids. V lost 3 bases, J lost 5 bases, and 10 bases lay in between. CDR1 SEHNR and CDR2 FQNEAQ come from the germline V gene (reference sequence). The CDR3 protein is CASSLGGGTEAFF. The CDR3 region has the DNA TGTGCCAGCAGCTTGGGGGGGGGAACTGAAGCTTTCTTT.

This clonotype was observed a few times. V and J are TRBV7-2 and TRBJ2-3; possibly TRBD1 or TRBD2 for D (6 bases each). CDR1 is SGHTA and CDR2 is FQGNSA in the germline V gene. The CDR3 covers 13 residues. V gave up 8 bases and J gave up 5 bases, with 14 bases separating them. CDR3 bases: TGTGCCAGCGGACCAGGAGGGGGAGATACGCAGTATTTT. Translation: CASGPGGGDTQYF.

This clonotype was observed at least ten times. The V call is TRBV5-1, the J call TRBJ1-1; D not resolved. CDR1 and CDR2 (germline): SGHRS, YFSETQ. V dropped 3 bases and J dropped 3 bases, with 12 bases sitting between them. The CDR3 is made up of 14 amino acids. The CDR3: CASSYGSADTEAFF. CDR3 DNA sequence: TGCGCCAGCAGCTACGGGTCTGCGGACACTGAAGCTTTCTTT. Complete variable domain (other parts from reference TRBV5-1 and TRBJ1-1): KAGVTQTPRYLIKTRGQQVTLSCSPISGHRSVSWYQQTPGQGLQFLFEYFSETQRNKGNFPGRFSGRQFSNSRSEMNVSTLELGDSALYLCASSYGSADTEAFFGQGTRLTVV.

Many counts were recorded for this clonotype. This chain links TRBV4-3 with TRBJ1-1, with a possible D match to TRBD1 (6 bases). CDR3 length: 15 amino acids. V lost 1 base to trimming and J lost 5 bases, with 14 bases between them. Germline-derived CDR1 and CDR2 are LGHNA and YSLEER. Here the CDR3 reads CASSQVPGAGTEAFF. CDR3 nucleotides: TGCGCCAGCAGCCAAGTCCCGGGGGCTGGAACTGAAGCTTTCTTT.

This clonotype was detected many times. The rearrangement joins TRBV6-6 to TRBJ1-1, with D possibly matching TRBD1 (5 bases). The germline V gene encodes CDR1 MNHNY and CDR2 SVGAGI (reference sequence). The CDR3 spans 13 residues. The germline V and J ends were trimmed by 2 bases and 4 bases, with 8 bases remaining between them. CDR3 region: CASSYGAGTEAFF. The CDR3 coding sequence is TGTGCCAGCAGTTACGGGGCGGGCACTGAAGCTTTCTTT.

This clonotype was seen ten or more times. V and J are TRBV19 and TRBJ1-5; a weak D match, TRBD1 (5 bases). This CDR3 comprises 14 residues. Trimming took off 11 bases at V and 0 bases at J, with 14 bases between the two ends. Germline CDR1 LNHDA, CDR2 SQIVND (reference sequence). The CDR3 spells CAPLGVSSNQPQHF. The DNA of the CDR3 is TGTGCCCCTCTGGGGGTAAGTAGCAATCAGCCCCAGCATTTT.

This clonotype has ten or more counts. The J gene is TRBJ1-3, the V gene TRBV20-1, with D hard to call. With 5 bases removed from V and 4 bases from J, the gap between germline ends came to 12 bases. Germline CDR1 reads DFQATT; CDR2 reads SNEGSKA (reference sequence). The CDR3 is 13 residues long. The CDR3 DNA follows: TGCAGTGCTGCCAAAGCTACCGGAAACACCATATATTTT. Translation: CSAAKATGNTIYF.

The table lists this clonotype with many counts. The chain combines TRBV7-2 with TRBJ2-7; possible D gene TRBD2, 6 bases. V lost 5 bases to trimming and J lost 3 bases, with 23 bases between them. The CDR3 contains 17 residues. Per germline, CDR1 SGHTA and CDR2 FQGNSA. Here the CDR3 DNA reads TGTGCCAGCAGCCCCACCGGGCGGGACGCGGGGCTCTACGAGCAGTACTTC. Encoded protein: CASSPTGRDAGLYEQYF.

This clonotype was counted ten times or more. This chain joins TRBV4-3 and TRBJ1-2; TRBD1 matches 7 bases. Trimming at V came to 0 bases and at J to 7 bases, leaving 14 bases not matched to a gene. This CDR3 has 17 amino acids. Germline CDR1 reads LGHNA; CDR2 reads YSLEER. For the CDR3, the DNA is TGCGCCAGCAGCCAAGATTTCTTTCAACCGGACAGGTTTGGCTACACCTTC. It encodes CASSQDFFQPDRFGYTF.

This clonotype showed up many times. The gene calls are TRBV7-2 and TRBJ1-1, with 8 bases fitting TRBD1. CDR1 is SGHTA, CDR2 FQGNSA, per germline. The junction had 4 bases not matched to a gene; V was cut back by 6 bases and J by 4 bases. CDR3 length equals 13 residues. CDR3 in DNA: TGTGCCAGCAGAGGACAGGGAGGCACTGAAGCTTTCTTT. Its protein is CASRGQGGTEAFF.